Listed below are T cell receptor beta chains from one sample, sequenced in a study of cytomegalovirus exposure and HLA in healthy donors. Using immunoSEQ multiplex PCR, the repertoire was profiled, and TCRdb retains in-frame clones only, with some absent. This sample has around 200,000 clones, with 65% to 90% found just once. The sample was PBMCs. These receptors were taken from a woman in her twenties or thirties in good health and CMV-seronegative. Each CDR3 is given with its conserved first and last residue. Each record gives: V gene, CDR3 protein.

V gene: TRBV7-3; CDR3 protein: CASSLTPTNEQFF
V gene: TRBV7-7; CDR3 protein: CASSLGTGDTDTQYF
V gene: TRBV18; CDR3 protein: CASSPRDRDMNEQYF
V gene: TRBV7-9; CDR3 protein: CASGPGQGAEEQYF
V gene: TRBV10-3; CDR3 protein: CATLGAPNTGELFF
V gene: TRBV19; CDR3 protein: CASQGGVSYNEQFF
V gene: TRBV6-6; CDR3 protein: CASSYSGGGGQPQHF
V gene: TRBV2; CDR3 protein: CAIARGHTGELFF
V gene: TRBV9; CDR3 protein: CASNRQGYEQFF
V gene: TRBV6-1; CDR3 protein: CASQWEGRLYGYTF
V gene: TRBV11-2; CDR3 protein: CASSLAGNYGYTF
V gene: TRBV5-8; CDR3 protein: CATNLGLAGGETQYF
V gene: TRBV21-1; CDR3 protein: CASSNSQGGNTEAFF
V gene: TRBV9; CDR3 protein: CASSETGSGANVLTF
V gene: TRBV7-2; CDR3 protein: CASSLVGDYYEQYF
V gene: TRBV9; CDR3 protein: CASSTGIVSYEQYF
V gene: TRBV20-1; CDR3 protein: CSASAVGEQYF
V gene: TRBV6-4; CDR3 protein: CASSDPLLGRGDGELFF
V gene: TRBV6-6; CDR3 protein: CASSSAGQKSSYEQYF
V gene: TRBV7-3; CDR3 protein: CASSLLGQGVADTQYF
V gene: TRBV11-2; CDR3 protein: CASSLGEGGGQFF
V gene: TRBV6-5; CDR3 protein: CASSRLGRRGDTQYF
V gene: TRBV11-3; CDR3 protein: CASSLKTSGGDTQYF
V gene: TRBV10-2; CDR3 protein: CASSEVPSGELFF
V gene: TRBV4-2; CDR3 protein: CASSQGRRTATYEQYF
V gene: TRBV7-9; CDR3 protein: CASSHIQGGTDTQYF
V gene: TRBV5-5; CDR3 protein: CASSSDSHTEAFF
V gene: TRBV5-1; CDR3 protein: CASSIQDSSDTQYF
V gene: TRBV5-1; CDR3 protein: CASSRRGPGEQYF